This TCR beta chain originates from a study of blood T cell repertoires in COVID-19. Study-level background: T cells, B-cell-depleted T cells, or PBMCs provided the cDNA or gDNA that served as material.

The sample holds a few counts of this clone. The CDR3 is 16 amino acids. The germline V and J ends were trimmed by 2 bases and 0 bases, with 12 bases remaining between them. Germline V gene sequence: CDR1 MDHEN, CDR2 SYDVKM. How the authors handled the data: Estimation of nucleated cell counts was performed using reference gene primer amplification. Data came from immunoSEQ multiplex PCR; TCRdb stores just in-frame clones and leaves some out. The D gene and trimming were derived from the DNA, and the V and J assignments and clone size from that table. The sample includes 150,000 to 200,000 clones, about 90% of them seen just once.

Material: peripheral blood. The sequence was obtained from a man between 60 and 75 years old with active or convalescent COVID-19. V gene TRBV28 combines with J gene TRBJ2-3; tentatively, D is TRBD1 (6 bases). The chain's CDR3 is CASSLGAGVSTDTQYF. The CDR3 DNA reads TGTGCCAGCAGTTTAGGCGCAGGGGTAAGCACAGATACGCAGTATTTT.